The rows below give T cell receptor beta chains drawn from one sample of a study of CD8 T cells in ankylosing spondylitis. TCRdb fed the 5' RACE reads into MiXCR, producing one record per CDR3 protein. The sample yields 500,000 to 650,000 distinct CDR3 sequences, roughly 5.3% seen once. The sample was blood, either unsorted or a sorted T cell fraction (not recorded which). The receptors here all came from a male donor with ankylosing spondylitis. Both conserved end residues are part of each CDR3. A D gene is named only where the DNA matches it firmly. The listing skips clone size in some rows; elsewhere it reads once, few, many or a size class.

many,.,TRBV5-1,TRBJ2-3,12,TGCGCCAGCAGTTATGACTACGGAGGGGAGTATTTT,CASSYDYGGEYF
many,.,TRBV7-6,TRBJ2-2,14,TGTGCCAGCAGCTTAGACCAATCCACCGGGGAGCTGTTTTTT,CASSLDQSTGELFF
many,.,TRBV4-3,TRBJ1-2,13,TGCGCCAGCAGCCAAGATTTCGGGGGTGGCTACACCTTC,CASSQDFGGGYTF
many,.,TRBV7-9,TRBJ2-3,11,TGTGCCAGCGGTTCTAGAGATACGCAGTATTTT,CASGSRDTQYF
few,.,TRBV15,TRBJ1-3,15,TGTGCCACCAGCAGAGATCGCAACTCTGGAAACACCATATATTTT,CATSRDRNSGNTIYF
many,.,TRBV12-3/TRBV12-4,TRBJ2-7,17,TGTGCCAGCAGCCGTCTTCGGAGTTACACTGGGAGCCACGAGCAGTACTTC,CASSRLRSYTGSHEQYF
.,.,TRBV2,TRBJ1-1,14,TGTGCCAGCAGTGTCGGCAGCCCGAACACTGAAGCTTTCTTT,CASSVGSPNTEAFF
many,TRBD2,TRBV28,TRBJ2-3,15,TGTGCCAGCAGTCAATTGGGGACTAGGACAGATACGCAGTATTTT,CASSQLGTRTDTQYF
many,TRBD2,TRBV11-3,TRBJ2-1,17,TGTGCCAGCAGCTTAAGGTCCAGCGGGAGCTCCTACAATGAGCAGTTCTTC,CASSLRSSGSSYNEQFF
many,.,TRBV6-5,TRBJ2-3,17,TGTGCCAGCAGTTACTCGAGAGGGGGAATGGAAACAGATACGCAGTATTTT,CASSYSRGGMETDTQYF
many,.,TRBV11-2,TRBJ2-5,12,TGTGCCAGCAGCTTCACCATGGAGACCCAGTACTTC,CASSFTMETQYF
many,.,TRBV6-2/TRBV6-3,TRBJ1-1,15,TGTGCCAGCAAACGAGGTCCGAAAGCGAACACTGAAGCTTTCTTT,CASKRGPKANTEAFF
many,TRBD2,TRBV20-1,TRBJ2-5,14,TGCAGTGGCCTAGCGGCCCCAGTGCAAGAGACCCAGTACTTC,CSGLAAPVQETQYF
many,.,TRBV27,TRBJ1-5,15,TGTGCCAGCAGTTTATCGGGGCATAGCAATCAGCCCCAGCATTTT,CASSLSGHSNQPQHF
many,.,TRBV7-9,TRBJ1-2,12,TGTGCCAGCACCGGACGGAACTATGGCTACACCTTC,CASTGRNYGYTF
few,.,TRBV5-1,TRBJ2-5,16,TGCGCCAGCTCCACGGGGGGGACAGGACTACAAGAGACCCAGTACTTC,CASSTGGTGLQETQYF
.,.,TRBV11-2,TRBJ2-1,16,TGTGCCAGCAGCTTATTTGCGAGTGTGAACTACAATGAGCAGTTCTTC,CASSLFASVNYNEQFF
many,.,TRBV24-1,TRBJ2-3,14,TGTGCCACGACAGATCCCGCTAGCACAGATACGCAGTATTTT,CATTDPASTDTQYF
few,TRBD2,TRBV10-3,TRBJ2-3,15,TGTGCCATCAGTGTGAGCGGGGTGAACACAGATACGCAGTATTTT,CAISVSGVNTDTQYF
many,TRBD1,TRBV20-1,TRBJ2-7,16,TGCAGTGCTAGAGTTGGGGGTGACAGGGGGGGCAACGAGCAGTACTTC,CSARVGGDRGGNEQYF
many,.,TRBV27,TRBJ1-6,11,TGTGCCAGCGGGTCCAAATCACCCCTCCACTTT,CASGSKSPLHF
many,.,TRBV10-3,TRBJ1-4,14,TGTGCCATCAGCTCTAAGGCAGGGAAGGAAAAACTGTTTTTT,CAISSKAGKEKLFF
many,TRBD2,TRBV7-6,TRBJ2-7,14,TGTGCCAGCAGCTTAGGGGGACTAGCCTACGAGCAGTACTTC,CASSLGGLAYEQYF
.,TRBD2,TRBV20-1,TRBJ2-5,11,TGCAGTGGGGAGCGGGAGGAGACCCAGTACTTC,CSGEREETQYF
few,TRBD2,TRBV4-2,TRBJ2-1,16,TGTGCCAGCAGCCTCCCGAGGAGCGGGGCCCACAATGAGCAGTTCTTC,CASSLPRSGAHNEQFF
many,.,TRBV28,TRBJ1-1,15,TGTGCCAGCAGTTTGGGCCAAATGGGCAACACTGAAGCTTTCTTT,CASSLGQMGNTEAFF
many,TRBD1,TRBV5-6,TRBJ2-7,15,TGTGCCAGCACTCTGACAAGCGCAGGGGGCTACGAGCAGTACTTC,CASTLTSAGGYEQYF
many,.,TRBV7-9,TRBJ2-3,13,TGTGCCAGCAGTCTGTCTTTGAGGGATACGCAGTATTTT,CASSLSLRDTQYF
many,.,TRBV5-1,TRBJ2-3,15,TGCGCCAGCAGCTTCCGGGACCGATCCACAGATACGCAGTATTTT,CASSFRDRSTDTQYF
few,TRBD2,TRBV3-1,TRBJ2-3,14,TGTGCCAGCACCCTTGGGGGGGGGGAAGATACGCAGTATTTT,CASTLGGGEDTQYF
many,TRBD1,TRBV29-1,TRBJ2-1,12,TGCAGCGCGGGACAGATCTACAATGAGCAGTTCTTC,CSAGQIYNEQFF
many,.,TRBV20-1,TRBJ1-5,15,TGCAGTGCTAGTAGGGACAAACGATTAAATCAGCCCCAGCATTTT,CSASRDKRLNQPQHF
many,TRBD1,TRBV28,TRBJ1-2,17,TGTGCCAGCAGTTTATCCTACTCGGGTCAGGGGGCAAGAGGGTACACCTTC,CASSLSYSGQGARGYTF
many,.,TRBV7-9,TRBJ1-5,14,TGTGCCAGCAGCTCCAATAATGAGGTACAGCCCCAGCATTTT,CASSSNNEVQPQHF
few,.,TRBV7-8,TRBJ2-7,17,TGTGCCAGCAGCTTCCGCGCCGGGGGGCAAGCTGTCTACGAGCAGTACTTC,CASSFRAGGQAVYEQYF
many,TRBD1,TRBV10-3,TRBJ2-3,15,TGTGCCATCAGTAGGGACAGGCCGACTAGTAGTACGCAGTATTTT,CAISRDRPTSSTQYF
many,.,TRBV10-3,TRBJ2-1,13,TGTGCCATCAGTCAAGGGGCCTACAATGAGCAGTTCTTC,CAISQGAYNEQFF
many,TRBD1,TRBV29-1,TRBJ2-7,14,TGCAGCGCCGGACAGGGAAGAAGGTCCTACGAGCAGTACTTC,CSAGQGRRSYEQYF
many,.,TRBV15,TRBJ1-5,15,TGTGCCACCAGCAGAGATGGGAGGGTTGGACAGCCCCAGCATTTT,CATSRDGRVGQPQHF
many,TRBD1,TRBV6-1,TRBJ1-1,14,TGTGCCAGCAGTGAAAGGGAAGGGGGCCCTGAAGCTTTCTTT,CASSEREGGPEAFF
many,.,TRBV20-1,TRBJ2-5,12,TGCAGTGCAAAGACTAGAAGGTTTTCCCAGTACTTC,CSAKTRRFSQYF
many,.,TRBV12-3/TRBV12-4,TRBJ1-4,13,TGTGCCAGCAGGAAGAGAGTGGATGAAAAACTGTTTTTT,CASRKRVDEKLFF
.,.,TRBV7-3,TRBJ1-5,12,TGTGCCAGCAGCTTTCAGAGTCAGCCCCAGCATTTT,CASSFQSQPQHF
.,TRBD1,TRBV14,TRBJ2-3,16,TGTGCCAGCAGCTACCAAAGAACAGGGGTGGCAGATATGCAGTATTTT,CASSYQRTGVADMQYF